One and the same sample provided the 2 T cell receptor beta chains below, sequenced in a study of cytomegalovirus exposure and HLA in healthy donors. Primers included in the PCR were 60 Vbeta and 13 Jbeta primers. Using immunoSEQ multiplex PCR, the repertoire was profiled, and TCRdb retains in-frame clones only, with some absent. The top ten clones hold roughly 4% of a sample with some 150,000 clones, roughly 80% of them seen once. Material for sequencing was PBMCs. The receptors derive from a woman aged 40 to 49 in good health and CMV-seronegative.

The V call is TRBV6-5, the J call TRBJ1-3; D not resolved. V was shortened by 6 bases and J by 3 bases, with 15 bases between the two germline ends. Germline loops: CDR1 MNHEY, CDR2 SVGAGI. The CDR3 spans 15 residues. The DNA of the CDR3 is TGTGCCAGCAGGTCGACTACTATTTATGGAAACACCATATATTTT. Amino acids: CASRSTTIYGNTIYF.

CDR3 bases: TGTGCCAGTAGTATAGGACAGGGGGCTGGGCTCTATGGCTACACCTTC. Its protein is CASSIGQGAGLYGYTF. The genes are TRBV19 and TRBJ1-2; 10 nucleotides agree with TRBD1. This CDR3 has 16 amino acids. V was clipped by 1 base and J by 4 bases; unmatched bases: 6. CDR1 and CDR2 from the germline V gene are LNHDA and SQIVND (reference sequence).